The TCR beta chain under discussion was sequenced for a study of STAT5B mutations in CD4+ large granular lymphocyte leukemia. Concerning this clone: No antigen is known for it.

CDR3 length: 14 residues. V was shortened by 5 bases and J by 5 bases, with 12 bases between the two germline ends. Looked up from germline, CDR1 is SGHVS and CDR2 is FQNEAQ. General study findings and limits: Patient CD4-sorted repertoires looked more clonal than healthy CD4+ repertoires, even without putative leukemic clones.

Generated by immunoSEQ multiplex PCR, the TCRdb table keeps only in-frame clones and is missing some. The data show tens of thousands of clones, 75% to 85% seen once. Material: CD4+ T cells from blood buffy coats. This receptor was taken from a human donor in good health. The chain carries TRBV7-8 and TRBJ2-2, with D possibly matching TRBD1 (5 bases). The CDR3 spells CASSPRVATGELFF. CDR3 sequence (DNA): TGTGCCAGCAGCCCCAGGGTAGCAACCGGGGAGCTGTTTTTT.